The 25 T cell receptor beta chains in this list originate from one sample, sequenced in a study of early T cells in non-severe SARS-CoV-2 infection (dated by TCRdb to the early 2020s). Library construction relied on 5' RACE. This sample was sequenced with a NextSeq 500. TCRdb itself trimmed the public reads at Q25 with fastp, ran MiXCR and retained productive beta chains. Every entry covers one CDR3 protein and lists the most common genes and DNA from its rows. The sample has roughly 99,000 distinct CDR3 sequences on record, approximately 12% of them singletons. About 4.6% of the sample is held by the ten biggest clonotypes. Sequences were derived from whole blood, sampled at baseline. The receptor source for this set is an adult who was a healthcare worker with PCR-confirmed SARS-CoV-2 infection or an uninfected control (not recorded which).

This clonotype was seen many times. V is TRBV29-1 and J is TRBJ2-4; no clear D. Germline CDR1 and CDR2: SQVTM and ANQGSEA. CDR3 size: 14 residues. V lost 0 bases and J 1 base, leaving 7 bases between the germline ends. The CDR3 loop reads CSVEDFSAKNIQYF. The CDR3 DNA reads TGCAGCGTTGAAGACTTTTCTGCCAAAAACATTCAGTACTTC.

The V gene is TRBV6-6, the J gene TRBJ2-5; D could derive from TRBD1 or TRBD2 (5 bases each). Trimming took off 1 base at V and 2 bases at J, with 8 bases between the two ends. CDR1 is MNHNY and CDR2 is SVGAGI in the germline V gene (reference sequence). The CDR3 has 14 amino acids. The CDR3 region has the DNA TGTGCCAGCAGTTACTGGGGCGGGCAAGAGACCCAGTACTTC. Translated: CASSYWGGQETQYF.

This clonotype was seen many times. The rearrangement uses TRBV29-1 and TRBJ1-3; weak D call: TRBD1 (6 bases). The length of the CDR3 is 12 residues. Per the germline V gene, CDR1 is SQVTM and CDR2 is ANQGSEA. Between the trimmed V and J ends, which lost 7 bases and 4 bases, there was a span of 11 bases. The CDR3 DNA sequence: TGCAGCGGCCGGGACATCGGAAACACCATATATTTT. Translation gives CSGRDIGNTIYF.

The gene calls are TRBV20-1 and TRBJ2-3, with D perhaps matching TRBD2 (6 bases). The CDR3 extends over 15 amino acids. In germline, CDR1 is DFQATT, CDR2 SNEGSKA (reference sequence). Trimming cost V 0 bases and J 4 bases, with 14 bases left between them. The DNA for the CDR3 is TGCAGTGCTAGAGATCGTTCTAGCGCCGCAGATACGCAGTATTTT. It yields the protein CSARDRSSAADTQYF.

The J gene is TRBJ2-3, the V gene TRBV6-5; 14 nucleotides match TRBD2. The CDR3 runs to 17 residues. Germline V gene data show CDR1 as MNHEY and CDR2 as SVGAGI. V shed 0 bases and J 4 bases; nucleotides not matched to a gene: 3. This CDR3 reads CASSYSGLAGVPDTQYF. CDR3 nucleotide sequence: TGTGCCAGCAGTTACTCGGGACTAGCGGGGGTGCCAGATACGCAGTATTTT.

J is TRBJ2-1 and V is TRBV5-8; 14 bases map to TRBD2. CDR1 is SGHTS, CDR2 YDEGEE, per germline. The CDR3 covers 19 residues. V dropped 5 bases and J dropped 0; count of bases not matched to a gene: 10. For the CDR3, the DNA is TGTGCCAGCAGGATCACTGGACTAGCGGGAGGTAACTCCTACAATGAGCAGTTCTTC. As protein: CASRITGLAGGNSYNEQFF.

This clonotype was seen repeatedly, ten times or more. The rearrangement uses TRBV3-1 and TRBJ1-1; D remains ambiguous. Trimming removed 3 bases from V and 4 bases from J, with 6 bases in between. The germline CDR1 and CDR2 sequences are LGHDT and YNNKEL (reference sequence). There are 12 residues in the CDR3. The CDR3 loop reads CASSHIGTEAFF. The CDR3 bases are TGTGCCAGCAGCCATATCGGCACTGAAGCTTTCTTT.

This clonotype has a handful of counts. The V gene is TRBV24-1, the J gene TRBJ2-3, with D possibly TRBD2 on 6 matching bases. V lost 9 bases and J 0 bases, leaving 21 bases between the germline ends. Germline CDR1 and CDR2: KGHDR and SFDVKD. The CDR3 is 17 residues long. The CDR3 spells CATALGGSISSTDTQYF. The CDR3 bases are TGTGCCACCGCTCTAGGAGGGTCGATTTCTAGCACAGATACGCAGTATTTT.

This rearrangement joins TRBV16 to TRBJ1-1, with TRBD1 matching over 7 bases. V gave up 4 bases and J gave up 7 bases; unmatched junction bases: 9. Germline lookup yields CDR1 KGHSY and CDR2 FQNENV. The length of the CDR3 is 14 residues. CDR3 protein: CASSPVMGQSEAFF. In DNA form, the CDR3 reads TGTGCCAGCAGCCCCGTGATGGGACAGAGTGAAGCTTTCTTT.

In regard to this clonotype: Possible read error: a much larger clone is one base away. The chain carries TRBV6-2 or TRBV6-3 and TRBJ2-7; D call uncertain. Germline V gives CDR1 MNHEY, CDR2 SVGEGT. Trimming removed 7 bases from V and 3 bases from J, with 13 bases in between. This CDR3 has 13 residues. DNA for the CDR3: TGTGCCAGCACCCTCCCCGCCCGCTACGAGCAGTACTTC. Protein product: CASTLPARYEQYF.

There are many counts of this clonotype. This chain links TRBV18 with TRBJ2-1, with D perhaps TRBD2 (7 bases). CDR3 length: 17 amino acids. Germline V lookup: CDR1 KGHSH, CDR2 LQKENI. The V end lost 4 bases, the J end lost 6 bases, and 22 bases lay between the germline ends. The CDR3 loop reads CASSLPLGGGPGNEQFF. Here the CDR3 DNA reads TGTGCCAGCTCACTACCCTTGGGGGGGGGGCCAGGCAATGAGCAGTTCTTC.

CDR3 residues: CACYAFPGRETQYF. The CDR3 DNA reads as TGTGCCTGTTACGCTTTCCCAGGGAGAGAGACCCAGTACTTC. The chain employs TRBV30 and TRBJ2-5; D tentatively reads TRBD1 or TRBD2 (5 bases each). This CDR3 region has 14 residues. The germline CDR1 and CDR2 sequences are GTSNPN and SVGIG (reference sequence). V was shortened by 6 bases and J by 4 bases, with 18 bases between the two germline ends.

The CDR3 nucleotides read TGTGCCAGCAGTCCTCCGGGCAATCAGCCCCAGCATTTT. Protein: CASSPPGNQPQHF. The chain recombines TRBV28 with TRBJ1-5; D remains ambiguous. With 5 bases removed from V and 2 bases from J, the gap between germline ends came to 7 bases. This CDR3 has 13 amino acids. Looked up from germline, CDR1 is MDHEN and CDR2 is SYDVKM.

V usage is TRBV6-5 and J usage is TRBJ2-1, with TRBD1 identical over 7 bases. This CDR3 is 17 amino acids long. Trimming removed 6 bases from V and 10 bases from J; junction bases left unmatched: 21. Germline V gives CDR1 MNHEY, CDR2 SVGAGI. CDR3 nucleotides: TGTGCCAGCAGCCGACCTAGACAGGGCCCAACCCCACGAGAGCAGTTCTTC. Protein product: CASSRPRQGPTPREQFF.

There are a few counts of this clonotype. V gene TRBV20-1 combines with J gene TRBJ2-3, with 10 bases matching TRBD2. V lost 5 bases and J lost 3; bases outside the gene matches: 8. The germline CDR1 and CDR2 sequences are DFQATT and SNEGSKA (reference sequence). The CDR3 runs to 15 residues. The CDR3 nucleotides are TGCAGTGCTCTATATCAGCGGGGGGGAACAGATACGCAGTATTTT. It specifies CSALYQRGGTDTQYF.

This clonotype was counted only a few times. The gene calls are TRBV6-5 and TRBJ1-1; a possible D gene is TRBD1 (5 bases). CDR1 and CDR2 from the germline V gene are MNHEY and SVGAGI. The CDR3 totals 14 residues. Trimming removed 6 bases from V and 1 base from J, with 12 bases in between. The CDR3 here is CASSRPTANTEAFF. DNA of the CDR3: TGTGCCAGCAGCCGACCGACAGCGAACACTGAAGCTTTCTTT.

V gene TRBV20-1 combines with J gene TRBJ1-5; 7 bases are shared with TRBD1. Per the germline V gene, CDR1 is DFQATT and CDR2 is SNEGSKA (reference sequence). The CDR3 is made up of 14 amino acids. The V gene end was trimmed by 3 bases and the J gene end by 0 bases; junction bases not matched to a gene: 2. The CDR3 sequence: CSARGTVSNQPQHF. CDR3 sequence (DNA): TGCAGTGCTAGGGGGACAGTTAGCAATCAGCCCCAGCATTTT.

The chain uses TRBV6-2 or TRBV6-3 and TRBJ1-1; TRBD1 aligns across 11 bases. J lost 8 bases, V lost 4 bases, and 3 bases had no gene match. The CDR3 is made up of 13 amino acids. Germline-derived CDR1 and CDR2 are MNHEY and SVGEGT. The CDR3 loop reads CASSWTGGSEAFF. The CDR3 nucleotides are TGTGCCAGCAGTTGGACAGGGGGCTCCGAAGCTTTCTTT.

V is TRBV4-2 and J is TRBJ2-3; D remains ambiguous. The V gene's germline CDR1 is LGHNA and CDR2 YNFKEQ. This CDR3 is 13 amino acids long. V dropped 1 base and J dropped 6 bases, with 8 bases sitting between them. CDR3 in amino acids: CASSQALQDTQYF. CDR3 nucleotides: TGTGCCAGCAGCCAAGCCCTACAGGATACGCAGTATTTT.

The rearrangement uses TRBV12-3 or TRBV12-4 and TRBJ1-5, with no clear D. The length of the CDR3 is 15 residues. V was trimmed by 1 base and J by 4 bases, leaving 11 bases between them. The CDR3 is CASSLGRPLNQPQHF. DNA for the CDR3: TGTGCCAGCAGTTTAGGCCGACCACTTAATCAGCCCCAGCATTTT.

The table lists this clonotype with a few counts. The genes are TRBV19 and TRBJ2-2; maybe TRBD2 (6 bases). V was trimmed by 5 bases and J by 8 bases, leaving 15 bases between them. Germline CDR1 and CDR2: LNHDA and SQIVND (reference sequence). This CDR3 region has 14 residues. CDR3 protein: CASSLRTGTGELFF. In nucleotides, the CDR3 is TGTGCCAGTAGTCTGAGGACCGGGACTGGGGAGCTGTTTTTT.

The chain carries TRBV6-6 and TRBJ1-1; 7 bases align to TRBD1. CDR3 length equals 17 residues. V lost 2 bases to trimming and J lost 1 base; unmatched junction nucleotides: 10. Germline V gene lookup returns CDR1 MNHNY and CDR2 SVGAGI (reference sequence). The CDR3 DNA reads as TGTGCCAGCAGTTACCATAGACAGGGTTACAGGAACACTGAAGCTTTCTTT. Translated, it gives CASSYHRQGYRNTEAFF.

This rearrangement joins TRBV7-9 to TRBJ1-3; no clear D. The CDR3 loop spans 13 amino acids. Trimming stripped 0 bases from V and 3 bases from J, with 3 bases between. Germline CDR1 and CDR2: SEHNR and FQNEAQ (reference sequence). CDR3 residues: CASSLASGNTIYF. The CDR3, as DNA: TGTGCCAGCAGCTTAGCGAGTGGAAACACCATATATTTT.

Only a few counts were recorded for this clonotype. The chain links TRBV5-1 to TRBJ2-1, with D uncertain. Germline assignment: CDR1 SGHRS and CDR2 YFSETQ. The CDR3 length is 13 residues. Trimming took 3 bases from V and 2 from J, leaving 6 bases between them. DNA of the CDR3: TGCGCCAGCAGCTCCGGAACCTACAATGAGCAGTTCTTC. Its protein is CASSSGTYNEQFF. The full variable domain, completed using reference TRBV5-1 and TRBJ2-1, is KAGVTQTPRYLIKTRGQQVTLSCSPISGHRSVSWYQQTPGQGLQFLFEYFSETQRNKGNFPGRFSGRQFSNSRSEMNVSTLELGDSALYLCASSSGTYNEQFFGPGTRLTVL.

The chain is built from TRBV29-1 and TRBJ2-2; unclear D gene. The CDR3 consists of 11 residues. From germline, CDR1 is SQVTM and CDR2 ANQGSEA. V was pared by 2 bases and J by 9 bases, with 7 bases between. CDR3 region: CSVESFRELFF. DNA of the CDR3: TGCAGCGTTGAAAGTTTCCGGGAGCTGTTTTTT.